This entry lists 2 T cell receptor beta chains sequenced from one sample in a study of blood T cell repertoires in COVID-19. Profiling relied on immunoSEQ multiplex PCR, and the TCRdb table lists in-frame clones only, not all of them. The sample has about 60,000 clones, approximately 80% seen once. The specimen sequenced was peripheral blood. The receptors shown here come from a man aged 50 to 60 with COVID-19, enrolled during active disease.

This clone occurred once. The chain is built from TRBV12-3 or TRBV12-4 and TRBJ1-6; 9 nucleotides align to TRBD1. Trimming removed 10 bases from V and 7 bases from J; junction bases left unmatched: 5. The CDR3 is made up of 13 amino acids. CDR3 nucleotides: TGTGCCACCCGGGACAGGGAGAATTCACCCCTCCACTTT. Encoded protein: CATRDRENSPLHF.

This clone was counted once. The chain has TRBV30 and TRBJ2-1; TRBD2 aligns across 8 bases. The trim removed 2 bases at V and 6 bases at J, leaving 12 bases unmatched. Per germline, CDR1 GTSNPN and CDR2 SVGIG (reference sequence). The CDR3 runs 16 residues. The CDR3 bases are TGTGCCTGGAGTCCACTTATAGCGGGAACGATCAATGAGCAGTTCTTC. This gives the protein CAWSPLIAGTINEQFF. The whole variable domain, filled in from reference TRBV30 and TRBJ2-1, reads SQTIHQWPATLVQPVGSPLSLECTVEGTSNPNLYWYRQAAGRGLQLLFYSVGIGQISSEVPQNLSASRPQDRQFILSSKKLLLSDSGFYLCAWSPLIAGTINEQFFGPGTRLTVL.